The text below deals with one T cell receptor (beta chain). CD8 cells regarded as naive lacked CD45RO, were positively chosen for CCR7, and omitted terminally differentiated effector memory CD45RA+ cells. These data are taken from a study of shared clonotypes between healthy human individuals. The method was immunoSEQ multiplex PCR; TCRdb's version includes in-frame clones alone and lacks a portion of them. The sample carries 600,000 or so clones, 98% recorded once. The length of the CDR3 is 13 residues. Trimming removed 1 base at V and 5 bases at J, with 8 bases between. Germline-derived CDR1 and CDR2 are LNHDA and SQIVND (reference sequence).

The TCR sequence derives from a man aged 25-45 years in good health. The specimen was naive CD8+ T cells sorted from blood. The gene calls are TRBV19 and TRBJ1-1; D gene ambiguous. CDR3 sequence (DNA): TGTGCCAGTAGTATAGTTAGGGCTACTGAAGCTTTCTTT. As protein: CASSIVRATEAFF.